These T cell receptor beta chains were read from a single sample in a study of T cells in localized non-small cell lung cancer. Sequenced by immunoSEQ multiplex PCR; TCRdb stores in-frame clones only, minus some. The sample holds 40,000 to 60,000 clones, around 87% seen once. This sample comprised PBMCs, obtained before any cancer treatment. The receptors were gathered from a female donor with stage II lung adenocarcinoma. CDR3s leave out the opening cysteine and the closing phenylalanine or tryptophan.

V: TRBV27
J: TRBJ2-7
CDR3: ASTSGTGGFEQY

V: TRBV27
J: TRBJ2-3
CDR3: ASRGRVRANTDTQY

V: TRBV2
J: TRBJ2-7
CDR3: ASSIDDGSYEQY

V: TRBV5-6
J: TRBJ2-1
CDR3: ASSWDTLYNEQF

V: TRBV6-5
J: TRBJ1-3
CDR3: ASSSPGYSFGNTIY

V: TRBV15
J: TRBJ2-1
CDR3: ATSSSGGYRRSEQF

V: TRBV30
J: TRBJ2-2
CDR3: ARSGLAGGGTGELF

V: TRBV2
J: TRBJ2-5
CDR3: AIIGRGQETQY

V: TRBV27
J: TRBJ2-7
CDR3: ASSLARLDDEQY

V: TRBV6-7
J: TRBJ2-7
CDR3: ASSYTPVPRVVYEQY

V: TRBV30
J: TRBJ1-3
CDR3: AWSQGADGNTIY

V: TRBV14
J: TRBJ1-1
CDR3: ASSQRSPTGGNTEAF

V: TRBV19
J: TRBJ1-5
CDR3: ASSIRVNRDGNQPQH

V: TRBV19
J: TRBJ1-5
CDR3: ASSIEWAGGGQH

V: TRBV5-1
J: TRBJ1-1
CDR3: ASSLGGMVTEAF

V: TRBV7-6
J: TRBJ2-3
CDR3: ASSSLMGTDTQY

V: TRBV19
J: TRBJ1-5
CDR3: ASMGRQGAGNQPQH

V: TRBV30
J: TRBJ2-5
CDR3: AWSVLRGGETQY

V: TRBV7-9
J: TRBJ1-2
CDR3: ASTLGGSGYT

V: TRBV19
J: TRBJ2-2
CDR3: ASSNGASGLVGELF

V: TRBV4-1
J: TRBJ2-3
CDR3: ASSYGGGGASVGTDTQY

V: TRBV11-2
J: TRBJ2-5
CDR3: ASSGPGRPGETQY

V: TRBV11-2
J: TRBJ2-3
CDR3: ASSLFVTVVDTQY

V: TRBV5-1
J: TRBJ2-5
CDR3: ASSLGPEGSETQY

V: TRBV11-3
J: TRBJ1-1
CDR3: ASSPGGGQGNTEAF

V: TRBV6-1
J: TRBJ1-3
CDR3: ASSFDLFSGNTIY

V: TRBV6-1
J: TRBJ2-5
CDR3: ASRGLRDGETQY

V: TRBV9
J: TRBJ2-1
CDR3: ASSVDPGFGLAGGYNEQF

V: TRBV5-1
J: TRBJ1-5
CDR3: ASSLTSLYSNQPQH

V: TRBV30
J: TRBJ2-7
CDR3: AWTRQGAGEQY

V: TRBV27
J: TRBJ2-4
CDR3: ASSLLGQGAPYIQY

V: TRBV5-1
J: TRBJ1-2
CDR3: ASSNGGRGYT

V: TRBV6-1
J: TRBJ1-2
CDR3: ASSLDRGDGYT